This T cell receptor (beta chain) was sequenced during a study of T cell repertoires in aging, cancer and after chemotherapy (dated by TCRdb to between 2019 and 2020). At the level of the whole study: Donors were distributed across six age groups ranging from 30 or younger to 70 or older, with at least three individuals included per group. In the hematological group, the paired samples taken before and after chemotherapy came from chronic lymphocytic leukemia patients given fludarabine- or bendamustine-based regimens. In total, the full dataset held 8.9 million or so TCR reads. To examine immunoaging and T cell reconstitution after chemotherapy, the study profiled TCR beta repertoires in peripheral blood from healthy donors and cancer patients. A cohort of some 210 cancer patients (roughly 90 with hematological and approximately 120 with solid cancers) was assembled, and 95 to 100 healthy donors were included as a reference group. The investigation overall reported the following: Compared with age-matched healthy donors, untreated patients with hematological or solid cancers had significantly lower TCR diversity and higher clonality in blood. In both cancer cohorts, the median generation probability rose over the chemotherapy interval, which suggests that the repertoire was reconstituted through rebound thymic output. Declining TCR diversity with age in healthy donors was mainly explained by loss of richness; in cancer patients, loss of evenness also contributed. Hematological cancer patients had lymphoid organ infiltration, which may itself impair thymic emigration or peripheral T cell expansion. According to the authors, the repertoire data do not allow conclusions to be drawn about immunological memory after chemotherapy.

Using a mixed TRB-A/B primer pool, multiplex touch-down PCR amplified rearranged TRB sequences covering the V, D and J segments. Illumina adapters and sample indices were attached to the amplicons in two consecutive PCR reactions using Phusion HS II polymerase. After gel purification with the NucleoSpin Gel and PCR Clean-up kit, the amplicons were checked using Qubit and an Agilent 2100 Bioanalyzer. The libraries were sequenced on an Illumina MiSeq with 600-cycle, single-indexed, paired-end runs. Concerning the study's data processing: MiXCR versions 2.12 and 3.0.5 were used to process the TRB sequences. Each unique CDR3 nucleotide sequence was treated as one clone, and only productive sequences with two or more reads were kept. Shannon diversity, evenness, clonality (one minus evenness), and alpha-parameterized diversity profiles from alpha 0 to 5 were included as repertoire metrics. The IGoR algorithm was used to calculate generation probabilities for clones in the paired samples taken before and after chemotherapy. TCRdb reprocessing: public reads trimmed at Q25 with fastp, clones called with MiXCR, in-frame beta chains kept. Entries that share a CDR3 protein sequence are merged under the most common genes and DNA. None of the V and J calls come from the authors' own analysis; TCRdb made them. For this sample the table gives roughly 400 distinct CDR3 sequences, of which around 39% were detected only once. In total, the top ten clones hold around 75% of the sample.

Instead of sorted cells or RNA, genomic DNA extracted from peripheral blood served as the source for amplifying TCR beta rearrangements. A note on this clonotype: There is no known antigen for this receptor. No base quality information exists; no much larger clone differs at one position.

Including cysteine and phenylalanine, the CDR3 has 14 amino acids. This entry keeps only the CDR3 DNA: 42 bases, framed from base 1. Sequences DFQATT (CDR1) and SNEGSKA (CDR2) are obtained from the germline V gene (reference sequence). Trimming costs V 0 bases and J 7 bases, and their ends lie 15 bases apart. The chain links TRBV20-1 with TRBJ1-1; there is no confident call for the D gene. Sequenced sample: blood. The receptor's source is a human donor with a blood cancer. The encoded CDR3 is CSARDMKWTDEAFF. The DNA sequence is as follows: TGCAGTGCTAGAGATATGAAGTGGACGGATGAAGCTTTCTTT.